In its sample, the clone carrying this T cell receptor (beta chain) was seen a few times. Antigen: not known. With V trimmed by 8 bases and J by 2 bases, 7 bases remained unmatched. This CDR3 region has 14 residues. CDR1 and CDR2 from the germline V gene are MDHEN and SYDVKM. The record originates from a study of CD8+ T cells in alopecia areata. Regarding the study as a whole: Between patients, shared TCR sequences were less clear than in mice. This was possibly due in part to HLA diversity in the patient population.

RNA, once extracted, was reverse transcribed into cDNA for use as the sequencing template. Profiled with immunoSEQ multiplex PCR; TCRdb holds only in-frame clones, not every one. The table records around 120,000 clones, around two fifths of them present only once. Sequences were obtained from CD4+ T cells sorted from blood. This clonotype was obtained from a human donor with alopecia areata. The rearrangement uses TRBV28 and TRBJ2-7, with 9 positions matching TRBD2. CDR3 region: CASGQAGGTYEQYF. For the CDR3, the DNA is TGTGCCAGCGGCCAAGCGGGAGGAACCTACGAGCAGTACTTC.